Presented here are 16 T cell receptor beta chains from one specimen sequenced in a study of cytomegalovirus exposure and HLA in healthy donors. The PCR used 60 Vbeta and 13 Jbeta primers. Assay: immunoSEQ multiplex PCR; the TCRdb copy retains only in-frame clones and omits some. The table includes about 67,000 clones, roughly nine tenths detected once. The sample consisted of PBMCs. Receptors were obtained from a woman in her thirties in good health and CMV-seropositive.

This chain joins TRBV4-1 and TRBJ2-1, with D tentatively TRBD2 (6 bases). This CDR3 has 14 residues. Trimming stripped 4 bases from V and 9 bases from J, with 16 bases between. Germline V gives CDR1 MGHRA, CDR2 YSYEKL. CDR3 loop: CASSLNQAGFEQFF. The CDR3 coding sequence is TGCGCCAGCAGCCTAAATCAGGCGGGGTTTGAGCAGTTCTTC.

The chain uses TRBV7-9 and TRBJ2-7; D gene unclear. The CDR3 loop spans 15 amino acids. Germline V lookup: CDR1 SEHNR, CDR2 FQNEAQ (reference sequence). V dropped 5 bases and J dropped 0 bases, with 14 bases sitting between them. The CDR3 sequence is CASSPRTSSSYEQYF. DNA for the CDR3: TGTGCCAGCAGCCCGAGAACCTCAAGCTCCTACGAGCAGTACTTC.

This chain joins TRBV7-2 and TRBJ1-2, with D unclear. This CDR3 spans 13 amino acids. CDR1 SGHTA and CDR2 FQGNSA come from the germline V gene. V shed 7 bases and J shed 4 bases, with 13 bases lying between them. This chain's CDR3 is CASTLKAGYGYTF. CDR3 DNA sequence: TGTGCCAGCACTCTAAAGGCAGGCTATGGCTACACCTTC.

In this sample, this clone turned up a few times. This chain links TRBV25-1 with TRBJ1-5; D possibly corresponds to TRBD1 (5 bases). Trimming stripped 6 bases from V and 6 bases from J, with 15 bases between. Germline V CDR1 and CDR2: MGHDK, SYGVNS. The CDR3 covers 14 residues. The CDR3 DNA reads TGTGCCAGCAGCCCGGTCGGGGGGAGTCAGCCCCAGCATTTT. Translation gives CASSPVGGSQPQHF.

This sequence joins TRBV9 and TRBJ2-2; D perhaps matches TRBD1 (6 bases). Germline V CDR1 and CDR2: SGDLS, YYNGEE. The CDR3 has 19 residues. With 1 base removed from V and 1 base from J, the gap between germline ends came to 20 bases. The CDR3, as DNA: TGTGCCAGCAGCGTAAGACAGGTTCAACCCAATTTGAACACCGGGGAGCTGTTTTTT. Amino acids: CASSVRQVQPNLNTGELFF.

CDR3 DNA sequence: TGTGCCAGCAGCTCATACCAGGACAGGGTAAACGAGCAGTACTTC. Protein product: CASSSYQDRVNEQYF. This chain uses TRBV11-2 with TRBJ2-7; the match to TRBD1 covers 8 bases. Trimming took 4 bases from V and 5 from J; bases not matched to a gene: 10. Germline V gene lookup returns CDR1 SGHAT and CDR2 FQNNGV. This CDR3 spans 15 amino acids.

The V and J genes are TRBV18 and TRBJ2-7; D may be TRBD1 (5 bases). Germline V gene data show CDR1 as KGHSH and CDR2 as LQKENI. The CDR3 sequence is 15 residues long. The V gene lost 2 bases and the J gene lost 2 bases, with 13 bases spanning the gap. This CDR3 reads CASSPDSTKTYEQYF. CDR3 bases: TGTGCCAGCTCACCAGACAGCACTAAAACCTACGAGCAGTACTTC.

The rearrangement joins TRBV6-4 to TRBJ2-2; maybe TRBD2 (6 bases). CDR3 length: 15 amino acids. V lost 3 bases and J 3 bases, leaving 11 bases between the germline ends. CDR1 and CDR2 from the germline V gene are MRHNA and SNTAGT. The DNA of the CDR3 is TGTGCCAGCAGTGAAACTAGCAAAGACACCGGGGAGCTGTTTTTT. It is translated as CASSETSKDTGELFF.

This chain links TRBV27 with TRBJ2-4, with 11 bases that match TRBD2. V trimming: 2 bases; J trimming: 13 bases; junction bases outside the gene matches: 4. CDR3 length: 13 residues. CDR1 is MNHEY and CDR2 is SMNVEV in the germline V gene (reference sequence). The CDR3 coding sequence is TGTGCCAGCAGTTTAACTAGCGGGAGAAGGCAGTACTTC. Its translation: CASSLTSGRRQYF.

Note on this clone: Compared with germline, one end of the junction differs, possibly owing to a read error. The CDR3 DNA follows: TGTGCCAGCAGACCCGGGACAGGAAGACCAGAGACCTCCTTC. Residues: CASRPGTGRPETSF. The chain combines TRBV6-5 with TRBJ2-7, with 8 bases aligning to TRBD1. The CDR3 is 14 amino acids. CDR1 and CDR2 (germline): MNHEY, SVGAGI.

This chain links TRBV7-9 with TRBJ2-1; TRBD2 matches 11 bases. J was trimmed by 0 bases and V by 6 bases; bases with no gene match: 13. The CDR3 is made up of 19 amino acids. Germline V lookup: CDR1 SEHNR, CDR2 FQNEAQ (reference sequence). The chain's CDR3 is CASRTPKRLAGNSYNEQFF. The DNA for the CDR3 is TGTGCCAGCAGGACTCCAAAAAGACTAGCGGGAAACTCCTACAATGAGCAGTTCTTC.

The rearrangement joins TRBV5-4 to TRBJ2-5, with D possibly matching TRBD2 (6 bases). This CDR3 region has 15 residues. Germline CDR1 reads SGHNT; CDR2 reads YYREEE (reference sequence). V was pared by 0 bases and J by 5 bases, with 14 bases between. CDR3 DNA: TGTGCCAGCAGCTTGGAGGCGGGGCCGGGGGAGACCCAGTACTTC. Encoded protein: CASSLEAGPGETQYF.

This rearrangement joins TRBV5-5 to TRBJ1-3, with 7 positions matching TRBD1. CDR1 and CDR2 from the germline V gene are SGHKS and YYEKEE (reference sequence). Trimming cost V 4 bases and J 4 bases; bases outside gene matches: 11. The CDR3 has 16 residues. CDR3 DNA: TGTGCCAGCAGCGCCAGGGGGGCAGGGTCCGGAAACACCATATATTTT. It yields the protein CASSARGAGSGNTIYF.

The rearrangement links TRBV4-2 to TRBJ1-4, with D possibly being TRBD1 (5 bases). Trimming took 4 bases from V and 4 from J, leaving 22 bases between them. CDR3 length: 18 residues. Looked up from germline, CDR1 is LGHNA and CDR2 is YNFKEQ. CDR3 DNA sequence: TGTGCCAGCAGCCCCGAATACATAACTGGGACTTTTAATGAAAAACTGTTTTTT. Translation gives CASSPEYITGTFNEKLFF.

The chain has TRBV15 and TRBJ2-7, with 13 bases matching TRBD2. Trimming at V came to 5 bases and at J to 2 bases, leaving 6 bases not matched to a gene. CDR1 and CDR2 from the germline V gene are LNHNV and YYDKDF (reference sequence). This CDR3 has 16 residues. Here the CDR3 DNA reads TGTGCCACCAGCGGAACTAGCGGGAGGGCCCCCTACGAGCAGTACTTC. It encodes CATSGTSGRAPYEQYF.

A few counts support this clone. This chain connects TRBV5-1 to TRBJ1-2; D is undetermined. The CDR3 is made up of 15 amino acids. V was shortened by 6 bases and J by 4 bases, with 19 bases between the two germline ends. CDR1 SGHRS and CDR2 YFSETQ come from the germline V gene. Written as DNA, the CDR3 is TGCGCCAGCACCACCGTGGCAGGTTCGAGCTATGGCTACACCTTC. This encodes CASTTVAGSSYGYTF.